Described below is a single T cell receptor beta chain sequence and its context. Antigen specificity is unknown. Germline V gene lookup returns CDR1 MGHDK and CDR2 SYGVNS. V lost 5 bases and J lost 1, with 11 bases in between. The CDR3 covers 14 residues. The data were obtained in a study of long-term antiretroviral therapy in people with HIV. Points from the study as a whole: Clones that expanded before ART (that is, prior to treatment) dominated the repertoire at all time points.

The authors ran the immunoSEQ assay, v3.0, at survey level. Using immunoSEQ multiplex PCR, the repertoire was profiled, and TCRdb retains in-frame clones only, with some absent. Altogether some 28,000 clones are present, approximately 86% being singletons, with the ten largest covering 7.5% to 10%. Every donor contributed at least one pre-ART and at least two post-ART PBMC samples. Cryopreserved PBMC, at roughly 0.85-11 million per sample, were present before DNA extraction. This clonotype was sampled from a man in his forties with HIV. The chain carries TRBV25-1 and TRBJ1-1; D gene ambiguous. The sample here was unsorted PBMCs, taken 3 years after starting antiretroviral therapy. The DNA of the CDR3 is TGTGCCAGCAGTCCCCGGACTCGGAACACTGAAGCTTTCTTT. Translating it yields CASSPRTRNTEAFF. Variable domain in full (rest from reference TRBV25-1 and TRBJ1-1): EADIYQTPRYLVIGTGKKITLECSQTMGHDKMYWYQQDPGMELHLIHYSYGVNSTEKGDLSSESTVSRIRTEHFPLTLESARPSHTSQYLCASSPRTRNTEAFFGQGTRLTVV.